This T cell receptor beta chain is from a study of T cells in Graves' hyperthyroidism and ophthalmopathy. The study's findings and limits: Most thyroid clonotypes that were expanded above 0.001 also turned up in blood.

Calling Graves' hyperthyroidism stable meant ophthalmopathy did not progress within 18 months. Amplification of TCR beta CDR3 regions was performed using RNA transcripts as template. Using the HTBI primer set, a first-round RT-PCR was run on the TCR CDR3. Each CDR3 protein gets one entry after TCRdb re-called the multiplex PCR reads with MiXCR. The sample records hundreds of thousands of distinct CDR3 sequences, about 16% being singletons. This clonotype was counted at least ten times. What it recognizes is unknown. Germline-derived CDR1 and CDR2 are SGHRS and YFSETQ. The CDR3 extends over 16 amino acids. V was trimmed by 4 bases and J by 6 bases, leaving 23 bases between them.

This sequence was found in a woman aged 25 to 45 with Graves' hyperthyroidism. The specimen sequenced was blood. The V call is TRBV5-1, the J call TRBJ2-7, with D hard to call. The CDR3 spells CASSLGNSGKVGEQYF. Written as DNA, the CDR3 is TGCGCCAGCAGCCTAGGGAACTCGGGCAAGGTGGGCGAGCAGTACTTC.